This TCR beta chain emerged from a study of blood T cell repertoires in COVID-19 (dated by TCRdb to the early 2020s). About the full investigation: Collaborator samples came from the United States, Italy and Spain and covered acute and convalescent phases of COVID-19. The samples were drawn from the first 160 participants of the ongoing ImmuneRACE study and from 1,254 subjects provided by 6 global collaborators. Sample metadata almost always included a de-identified subject ID, COVID-19 status, age in years and sex. The material from the prospective study consisted of cDNA or gDNA derived from T cells, B-cell-depleted T cells, or PBMCs. The repertoires were released in a freely available public database intended as a resource for research on the immune response to SARS-CoV-2. Subjects who had been exposed to COVID-19, were actively infected with it, or had recovered from it provided the deeply sampled blood TCRbeta repertoires that made up the dataset. Where available, HLA class I and class II types were obtained from metadata supplied by the sample provider rather than from assay-based typing. The investigation overall reported the following: How much clinical and demographic metadata was included differed by source and by participant, and the metadata was provided uncurated.

TCRbeta CDR3 regions were amplified from genomic DNA by means of the immunoSEQ Assay, a bias-controlled multiplex PCR. Concerning the study's data processing: The number of nucleated cells in each sample was estimated from the amplification of reference gene primers within the assay. To quantify the absolute abundance of each unique TCRbeta CDR3 rearrangement, sequence reads were collapsed and filtered. For each sample, productive Simpson clonality was calculated by taking the square root of Simpson's diversity index across productive rearrangements. Held by TCRdb, this immuneACCESS table contains in-frame sequences only and omits some clones. Under half of the omission traces to an unresolved V gene where checked; the cause of the rest is unknown. V, J and clone size reflect that table, while D and trimming were determined from the DNA. In this sample the table shows a few hundred thousand clones, around 86% of which occur a single time. The top ten hold 3% to 3.5% of the sample.

Each collaborating institution followed its own protocols to collect whole blood in K2EDTA tubes. For TCRbeta analysis, collaborators shipped samples as frozen whole blood, isolated PBMCs, or DNA extracted from either of those sample types. As to this clone: Its cognate antigen has yet to be identified. Within one base of it there is no much larger clone, and no base qualities were kept.

From cysteine to phenylalanine, the CDR3 is 20 amino acids long. Only the CDR3 portion is preserved as DNA: 60 bases, with reading frame beginning at the first base. V loses 7 bases at its end and J loses 4 bases; junction bases beyond the gene matches: 20. As encoded in the germline V gene, CDR1 is SNHLY while CDR2 is FYNNEI. The V gene is TRBV2 and the J gene is TRBJ2-6; 9 nucleotides in the junction match TRBD1. This TCR was sampled from a man in his 60s with acute or convalescent COVID-19. Sequencing was performed on peripheral blood. The CDR3 corresponds to CASNHLGQGLLGEGANVLTF. The DNA sequence is given as TGTGCCAGCAATCACCTCGGACAGGGGCTATTGGGGGAGGGGGCCAACGTCCTGACTTTC.